Detailed here is one T cell receptor beta chain. The antigen is undetermined. The data were taken from a study of CD8 T cells in Susac syndrome. Findings and caveats of the study: The study conceded that relatively few individuals underwent its TCR sequencing and HLA analysis.

RNA was extracted with the RNeasy kit, and a quantity of roughly 0.5 to 1 ug was reverse transcribed using random hexamers. MiXCR was run by TCRdb on the immunoSEQ multiplex PCR reads, yielding one entry per CDR3 protein. This table has about 200,000 distinct CDR3 sequences, roughly 95% appearing once. CDR1 is MNHNS, CDR2 SASEGT, per germline. V shed 5 bases, J shed 2 bases, and the junction held 14 bases outside the gene matches. This CDR3 region has 17 residues. It was negative isolation that provided the CD8+ and CD4+ T cells, whereas TEMRA cells were enriched by FACS. The sample comprised CD4+ T cells from PBMCs. This receptor was obtained from a human donor in good health. This chain uses TRBV6-1 with TRBJ2-7, with TRBD2 identical over 8 bases. This CDR3 reads CASSLASPGTRTYEQYV. The CDR3 coding sequence is TGTGCCAGCAGTCTCGCTAGCCCCGGGACTAGGACCTACGAGCAGTACGTC.